These 6 T cell receptor beta chains were sequenced from one sample in a study of identical twins. TCRdb re-derived calls from the 5' RACE reads in MiXCR, one entry per CDR3 protein. The profile shows more than 1.5 million distinct CDR3 sequences, roughly 35% of them singletons. Sequencing input: cord blood. The receptors originated from a newborn girl in good health.

This chain connects TRBV5-1 to TRBJ2-1, with D perhaps given as TRBD1 or TRBD2 (5 bases each). This CDR3 has 15 residues. In germline, CDR1 is SGHRS, CDR2 YFSETQ. Deletions cut 7 bases from V and 7 bases from J, with 21 bases between. The CDR3 nucleotides are TGCGCCAGCCAGCCATGGGGCGAGGACTGGAATGAGCAGTTCTTC. As protein: CASQPWGEDWNEQFF.

This clonotype was seen a few times. J is TRBJ2-4 and V is TRBV4-1; D remains ambiguous. The V end was cut by 1 base, the J end by 9 bases, with 13 bases between. Germline V gene data show CDR1 as MGHRA and CDR2 as YSYEKL. There are 14 residues in the CDR3. The CDR3 region is CASSQGDDKGIQYF. CDR3 sequence (DNA): TGCGCCAGCAGCCAAGGGGATGATAAGGGCATTCAGTACTTC.

This clonotype was detected a few times. This sequence joins TRBV29-1 and TRBJ2-1, with a tentative D call TRBD2 (6 bases). V lost 1 base, J lost 0 bases, and 10 bases lay in between. The CDR3 loop spans 15 amino acids. Looked up from germline, CDR1 is SQVTM and CDR2 is ANQGSEA. CDR3 sequence (DNA): TGCAGCGTTGAAGCAGCCGGGAGCTCCTACAATGAGCAGTTCTTC. This sequence encodes CSVEAAGSSYNEQFF.

The chain has TRBV7-9 and TRBJ2-3; TRBD2 aligns across 9 bases. The CDR3 extends over 16 amino acids. V was clipped by 3 bases and J by 2 bases; unmatched bases: 6. Germline V gene lookup returns CDR1 SEHNR and CDR2 FQNEAQ (reference sequence). For the CDR3, the DNA is TGTGCCAGCAGCTTGGTAGCTAGCGGGAACACAGATACGCAGTATTTT. Translated, it gives CASSLVASGNTDTQYF.

V usage is TRBV12-3 or TRBV12-4 and J usage is TRBJ2-7; 9 bases are a match to TRBD2. V was pared by 6 bases and J by 2 bases, with 5 bases of the junction left unmatched. This CDR3 is built from 14 residues. The CDR3 bases are TGTGCCAGCAGCTCTAGCGGGATAGCCTACGAGCAGTACTTC. Amino acids: CASSSSGIAYEQYF.

The rearrangement uses TRBV3-1 and TRBJ2-4, with 12 bases lining up with TRBD2. With V trimmed by 1 base and J by 3 bases, 7 bases remained unmatched. Germline V gene sequence: CDR1 LGHDT, CDR2 YNNKEL (reference sequence). The CDR3 totals 18 residues. The DNA for the CDR3 is TGTGCCAGCAGCCAAGCAATCCTAGCGGGAGGGCTCAAAAACATTCAGTACTTC. This encodes CASSQAILAGGLKNIQYF.